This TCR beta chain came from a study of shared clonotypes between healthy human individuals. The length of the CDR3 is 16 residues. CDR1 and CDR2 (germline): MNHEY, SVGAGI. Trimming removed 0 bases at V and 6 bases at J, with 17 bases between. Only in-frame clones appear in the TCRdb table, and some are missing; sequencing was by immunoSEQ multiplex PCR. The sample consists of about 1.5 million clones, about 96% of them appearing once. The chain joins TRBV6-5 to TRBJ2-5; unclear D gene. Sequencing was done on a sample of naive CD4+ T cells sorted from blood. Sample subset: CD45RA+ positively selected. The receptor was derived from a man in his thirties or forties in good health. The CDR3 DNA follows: TGTGCCAGCAGTTACTCGTGGGTCCGGCAGGACCAGACCCAGTACTTC. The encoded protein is CASSYSWVRQDQTQYF.